This T cell receptor (beta chain) was retrieved from a study of human T cells and chemical hapten exposure. Findings and limits, study-wide: Expanded TCRs clustered into significantly more large CDR3 similarity groups than controls, the analysis revealed.

TCRdb called the RACE reads again in MiXCR, with one record for every CDR3 protein. The table shows roughly 180,000 distinct CDR3 sequences, with about a fifth occurring only once. This CDR3 region has 17 residues. Trimming left V 2 bases short and J 7 bases short, with 20 bases between. On this clonotype itself: Its matching antigen is unknown.

Time point noted: patch test 1, 2 weeks after DPC sensitization. The treatment: therapeutic diphenylcyclopropenone sensitization with weekly scalp DPC. Prior to each patch test being applied, blood was drawn. The V call is TRBV12-3 or TRBV12-4, the J call TRBJ2-2; D might be TRBD1 (6 bases). Sequenced here: whole blood, sampled in connection with sensitization to the hapten diphenylcyclopropenone (DPC). The receptor was derived from a woman aged 45-60 years with alopecia areata. Some clones in this sample may be carry-over from other donors' samples. The CDR3 protein is CASSLNAGAVSYGELFF. CDR3 sequence (DNA): TGTGCCAGCAGTTTAAACGCAGGGGCGGTTTCATACGGGGAGCTGTTTTTT.